These 20 T cell receptor beta chains were sequenced from one sample in a study of metastatic and nonmetastatic thyroid tumors. Through MiXCR, TCRdb re-clonotyped the PCR reads. Of tens of thousands of clones listed, roughly 24% are singletons. Before thyroid surgery, none of the patients had received any treatment. Sequenced: blood. The receptors stem from a female donor with papillary thyroid cancer or a benign thyroid nodule (not recorded which). Some clones in this sample may be carry-over from other donors' samples.

This clone is labeled medium-sized. CDR3: CSAESGGGSPLHF. The CDR3, as DNA: TGCAGTGCGGAATCAGGGGGTGGTTCACCCCTCCACTTT. The chain uses TRBV20-1 and TRBJ1-6; 7 bases fit TRBD1. Per germline, CDR1 DFQATT and CDR2 SNEGSKA (reference sequence). The ends lost 6 bases at V and 9 bases at J; junction bases unmatched: 8. The CDR3 loop spans 13 amino acids.

This clone was counted many times. The chain joins TRBV20-1 to TRBJ1-1; possible D gene TRBD1, 6 bases. Germline V CDR1 and CDR2: DFQATT, SNEGSKA (reference sequence). The length of the CDR3 is 19 residues. The V end was cut by 0 bases, the J end by 5 bases, with 28 bases between. The CDR3 DNA sequence: TGCAGTGCTAGAGATCGCCCTAAAAGACAGGCCGCGGGGAGGACTGAAGCTTTCTTT. Its protein is CSARDRPKRQAAGRTEAFF.

This clone was recorded many times. The chain links TRBV5-1 to TRBJ2-1; D remains unclear. V shed 4 bases and J shed 9 bases, with 17 bases lying between them. Per germline, CDR1 SGHRS and CDR2 YFSETQ. This CDR3 region has 14 residues. CDR3 sequence reads: CASSPDPTSREQFF. The CDR3, as DNA: TGCGCCAGCAGCCCGGACCCCACTTCGCGTGAGCAGTTCTTC.

V is TRBV12-3 or TRBV12-4 and J is TRBJ1-1; D unclear. Trimming removed 7 bases at V and 0 bases at J, with 9 bases between. The CDR3 is 13 amino acids. As DNA, the CDR3 is TGTGCCAGCATAACCGAGATGAACACTGAAGCTTTCTTT. Translated: CASITEMNTEAFF.

With respect to this clone: A much larger clone differs by one base, so this may be a read error. This sequence joins TRBV11-1 and TRBJ2-3; tentative D call: TRBD1 (5 bases). V was cut by 4 bases and J by 2 bases, with 13 bases left in between. CDR3 length: 15 residues. CDR1 is SGHAT, CDR2 FQDESV, per germline (reference sequence). The CDR3 coding sequence is TGTGCCAGCAGCTCAGTGGACGGACACACAGATACGCAGTATTTT. This encodes CASSSVDGHTDTQYF.

This clone came up many times. Here the CDR3 reads CASSPPEETQYF. The CDR3 nucleotides are TGTGCCAGCAGCCCCCCAGAAGAGACCCAGTACTTC. This chain joins TRBV7-9 and TRBJ2-5; D is uncertain. The CDR3 consists of 12 residues. Per germline, CDR1 SEHNR and CDR2 FQNEAQ (reference sequence). V shed 5 bases and J shed 3 bases, with 7 bases lying between them.

Comment on this clone: This may be a read error: a much more frequent sequence differs by one nucleotide. The V call is TRBV6-1, the J call TRBJ2-7, with TRBD1 matching over 10 bases. This CDR3 has 11 residues. Germline CDR1 is MNHNS and CDR2 is SASEGT. This CDR3 is CVSSEGTGVYF. The CDR3 DNA follows: TGTGTCAGCAGTGAAGGGACAGGGGTGTACTTC.

V is TRBV18 and J is TRBJ2-6; 14 nucleotides agree with TRBD2. The J segment lost 2 bases and the V segment lost 4 bases, leaving 7 bases of the junction unmatched. Germline-derived CDR1 and CDR2 are KGHSH and LQKENI. CDR3 length: 19 residues. CDR3 protein: CASSRPGLAGEAGANVLTF. The CDR3 region has the DNA TGTGCCAGCTCACGGCCGGGACTAGCGGGGGAAGCTGGGGCCAACGTCCTGACTTTC.

The chain links TRBV19 to TRBJ1-2; tentatively, D is TRBD1 (5 bases). In germline, CDR1 is LNHDA, CDR2 SQIVND (reference sequence). Trimming stripped 3 bases from V and 9 bases from J, with 17 bases between. The CDR3 totals 14 residues. The CDR3 sequence is CASSIRHGAECYTF. The CDR3 nucleotides read TGTGCCAGTAGTATCCGACATGGGGCTGAGTGCTACACCTTC.

V is TRBV19 and J is TRBJ2-6; D is possibly TRBD1 (6 bases). Between the trimmed V and J ends, which lost 3 bases and 4 bases, there was a span of 10 bases. This CDR3 contains 15 residues. Germline CDR1 is LNHDA and CDR2 is SQIVND (reference sequence). In nucleotides, the CDR3 is TGTGCCAGTAGTATTTGGGGGCGCGGGGCCAACGTCCTGACTTTC. It is translated as CASSIWGRGANVLTF.

The CDR3 reads CASSLAGNLYYREEEQYF. The DNA of the CDR3 is TGTGCCAGCAGCTTAGCGGGGAACTTGTACTATCGGGAGGAAGAGCAGTACTTC. The gene calls are TRBV7-2 and TRBJ2-7; 7 bases agree with TRBD2. The CDR3 runs to 18 residues. J gave up 7 bases and V 0 bases, and 18 bases lay outside the gene matches. The germline CDR1 and CDR2 sequences are SGHTA and FQGNSA.

The rearrangement links TRBV20-1 to TRBJ2-7, with 13 bases aligning to TRBD2. V gave up 5 bases and J gave up 2 bases; unmatched junction bases: 9. CDR3 size: 16 residues. Germline CDR1 DFQATT, CDR2 SNEGSKA (reference sequence). CDR3 residues: CSARTSGRARTYEQYF. The CDR3 nucleotides read TGCAGTGCTCGCACTAGCGGGAGGGCCCGGACCTACGAGCAGTACTTC.

This clone was detected many times. The chain combines TRBV5-1 with TRBJ2-1; D gene ambiguous. V was trimmed by 4 bases and J by 4 bases, leaving 12 bases between them. Germline-derived CDR1 and CDR2 are SGHRS and YFSETQ. The CDR3 has 14 residues. The CDR3 spells CASSTASFYNEQFF. The CDR3 nucleotides are TGCGCCAGCAGCACTGCATCCTTTTACAATGAGCAGTTCTTC. Looking up the rest from reference TRBV5-1 and TRBJ2-1 gives the full variable domain: KAGVTQTPRYLIKTRGQQVTLSCSPISGHRSVSWYQQTPGQGLQFLFEYFSETQRNKGNFPGRFSGRQFSNSRSEMNVSTLELGDSALYLCASSTASFYNEQFFGPGTRLTVL.

This clone ranks as medium-sized. The chain joins TRBV19 to TRBJ2-7, with a possible D match to TRBD1 (6 bases). CDR1 and CDR2 (germline): LNHDA, SQIVND (reference sequence). V shed 3 bases and J shed 2 bases, with 8 bases lying between them. The CDR3 loop spans 13 amino acids. The CDR3 DNA follows: TGTGCCAGTAGTATTGGGACACCCTACGAGCAGTACTTC. The encoded protein is CASSIGTPYEQYF.

V and J are TRBV6-1 and TRBJ2-7, with TRBD1 matching over 7 bases. The germline V gene encodes CDR1 MNHNS and CDR2 SASEGT. This CDR3 region has 13 residues. Trimming at V came to 7 bases and at J to 5 bases, leaving 8 bases not matched to a gene. The CDR3 sequence: CASIWGQGDEQYF. DNA of the CDR3: TGTGCCAGCATTTGGGGGCAGGGGGACGAGCAGTACTTC.

This chain connects TRBV6-2 or TRBV6-3 to TRBJ1-3; D uncertain. Trimming removed 0 bases from V and 2 bases from J, with 23 bases in between. The germline gives CDR1 MNHEY, CDR2 SVGEGT. The CDR3 is 20 amino acids. The CDR3 protein is CASSYSKELSDIRPGNTIYF. The CDR3 DNA reads TGTGCCAGCAGTTACTCGAAAGAGCTCTCTGACATCCGCCCTGGAAACACCATATATTTT.

The CDR3 coding sequence is TGCGCCAGCAGCCAAGTACTAGATCGCGGCGAGCAGTACTTC. Its protein product is CASSQVLDRGEQYF. J is TRBJ2-7 and V is TRBV4-3, with D perhaps matching TRBD2 (5 bases). Trimming removed 1 base at V and 6 bases at J, with 13 bases between. The CDR3 spans 14 residues. Germline values: CDR1 LGHNA, CDR2 YSLEER.

The chain is built from TRBV20-1 and TRBJ2-1; maybe TRBD2 (7 bases). CDR3 length equals 17 residues. Trimming left V 0 bases short and J 4 bases short, with 19 bases between. Germline CDR1 DFQATT, CDR2 SNEGSKA (reference sequence). Here the CDR3 DNA reads TGCAGTGCTAGAGATAGTGGGGGGGCGCTTGGATACAATGAGCAGTTCTTC. This codes for CSARDSGGALGYNEQFF.

This clone was seen more than once but under ten times. The chain combines TRBV10-3 with TRBJ2-1; 8 bases match TRBD2. Germline loops: CDR1 ENHRY, CDR2 SYGVKD. The CDR3 has 16 residues. With V trimmed by 0 bases and J by 9 bases, 10 bases remained unmatched. In DNA form, the CDR3 reads TGTGCCATCAGTGAGTCAGGAGCGGGAGTGGCGGGTGAGCAGTTCTTC. Translated: CAISESGAGVAGEQFF.

This clone was seen repeatedly, ten times or more. Different DNA sequences within this sample yield the same CDR3. V is TRBV2 and J is TRBJ1-2, with D possibly being TRBD1 (6 bases). This CDR3 is 15 amino acids long. From germline, CDR1 is SNHLY and CDR2 FYNNEI. Between the trimmed V and J ends, which lost 1 base and 4 bases, there was a span of 13 bases. The CDR3 spells CASSEDRGAVYGYTF. CDR3 nucleotides: TGTGCCAGCAGTGAAGATCGGGGGGCGGTCTATGGCTACACCTTC.